This is a list of T cell receptor beta chains from one sample in a study of regulatory T cells in long-lasting Graves disease. A single record per CDR3 protein comes from TCRdb applying MiXCR to the multiplex PCR reads. The sample holds approximately 300,000 distinct CDR3 sequences, more than 15% seen once. Sequenced material: peripheral blood mononuclear cells (PBMCs), taken at new diagnosis, from a patient treated with antithyroid drugs. These receptors all come from a female donor with Graves disease. Each CDR3 is given with its conserved first and last residue. The D gene is left open where the match is weak. Some rows mark clone size as missing; the rest say once, few, many or name a class of expanded clone.

J gene,clone size,V gene,D gene,CDR3 protein,CDR3 DNA
TRBJ2-2,few,TRBV6-1,-,CASSGSQGNGETGELFF,TGTGCCAGCAGTGGTTCTCAGGGCAATGGGGAGACCGGGGAGCTGTTTTTT
TRBJ2-2,many,TRBV13,TRBD2,CASSSGLAGNTGELFF,TGTGCCAGCAGCTCCGGACTAGCGGGCAACACCGGGGAGCTGTTTTTT
TRBJ1-5,many,TRBV28,-,CASSNRARFDQPQHF,TGTGCCAGCAGTAACCGGGCCCGTTTCGACCAGCCCCAGCATTTT
TRBJ2-3,many,TRBV7-8,-,CASSSGGPLDTQYF,TGTGCCAGCAGCTCGGGCGGACCCTTAGATACGCAGTATTTT
TRBJ2-3,many,TRBV12-5,-,CASGLGPPTDTQYF,TGTGCTAGTGGGTTGGGGCCGCCCACAGATACGCAGTATTTT
TRBJ1-1,many,TRBV3-1,TRBD1,CASSPGQGRGTEAFF,TGTGCCAGCAGCCCTGGACAGGGTCGAGGCACTGAAGCTTTCTTT
TRBJ2-1,many,TRBV28,-,CASSSLLSYPEQFF,TGTGCCAGCAGTTCCCTTCTATCCTACCCTGAGCAGTTCTTC
TRBJ1-2,many,TRBV30,-,CAWSVGIYGYTF,TGTGCCTGGAGTGTCGGTATCTATGGCTACACCTTC
TRBJ1-4,-,TRBV28,TRBD1,CASTPWGPTGTNEKLFF,TGTGCCAGCACCCCGTGGGGCCCGACAGGGACTAATGAAAAACTGTTTTTT
TRBJ2-1,many,TRBV11-3,-,CASSLVDLGRYYNEQFF,TGTGCCAGCAGCCTAGTCGATTTAGGACGCTACTACAATGAGCAGTTCTTC
TRBJ1-2,few,TRBV2,-,CASSEDSGNYGYTF,TGTGCCAGCAGTGAGGACAGCGGAAACTATGGCTACACCTTC
TRBJ2-5,many,TRBV29-1,-,CSVEGRKGPGETQYF,TGCAGCGTTGAAGGACGGAAAGGGCCGGGGGAGACCCAGTACTTC
TRBJ2-1,-,TRBV9,-,CASSVDVARVEQFF,TGTGCCAGCAGCGTAGATGTAGCCCGGGTTGAGCAGTTCTTC
TRBJ2-7,few,TRBV28,TRBD2,CASSPLATGLASYEQYF,TGTGCCAGCAGCCCCCTCGCGACCGGACTAGCGAGCTACGAGCAGTACTTC
TRBJ2-3,few,TRBV19,-,CASSPGGPADTQYF,TGTGCCAGTAGTCCCGGGGGACCAGCAGATACGCAGTATTTT
TRBJ2-1,many,TRBV20-1,-,CSAHDRRTNPYNEQFF,TGCAGTGCTCACGACAGACGGACTAATCCCTACAATGAGCAGTTCTTC
TRBJ2-1,-,TRBV19,-,CASSLGRASSYNEQFF,TGTGCCAGTAGTCTCGGCAGGGCCAGCTCCTACAATGAGCAGTTCTTC
TRBJ1-2,-,TRBV6-1,-,CASRRTEGMGGGYTF,TGTGCCAGCAGGAGGACGGAGGGGATGGGGGGTGGCTACACCTTC
TRBJ2-7,many,TRBV30,TRBD2,CAWNGLAGASNEQYF,TGTGCCTGGAATGGACTAGCGGGAGCCTCAAACGAGCAGTACTTC
TRBJ2-3,many,TRBV2,-,CASPDGRERGTDTQYF,TGTGCCAGCCCGGACGGGCGGGAAAGGGGCACAGATACGCAGTATTTT